This passage covers 5 T cell receptor beta chains from one sample sequenced in a study of regulatory T cells in long-lasting Graves disease. iRepertoire HTBI primers and Arm-PCR of CDR3 regions built TCR beta libraries. From the multiplex PCR reads, TCRdb called clonotypes with MiXCR, one entry per CDR3 protein. The sample has over 300,000 distinct CDR3 sequences; around 16% are singletons. This sample's time point: newly diagnosed GD, antithyroid drugs for less than 3 months. PBMCs were the source of the RNA used for TCR sequencing. The sequenced sample was peripheral blood mononuclear cells (PBMCs), obtained at new diagnosis, from a patient treated with antithyroid drugs. These receptors all come from a female donor with Graves disease.

This clonotype was found many times. V gene TRBV27 combines with J gene TRBJ2-2; possible D gene TRBD2, 7 bases. Germline V gene lookup returns CDR1 MNHEY and CDR2 SMNVEV (reference sequence). CDR3 size: 16 residues. Trimming cost V 5 bases and J 3 bases, with 16 bases left between them. The CDR3 loop reads CASSPRGLADTGELFF. As DNA, the CDR3 is TGTGCCAGCAGTCCTCGGGGGCTAGCGGACACCGGGGAGCTGTTTTTT.

The gene calls are TRBV12-3 or TRBV12-4 and TRBJ2-3; D is perhaps TRBD1 or TRBD2 (5 bases each). With 4 bases removed from V and 11 bases from J, the gap between germline ends came to 13 bases. The CDR3 has 12 residues. The CDR3 DNA follows: TGTGCCAGCAGTTCGGGACGGCCCGTGCAGTATTTT. Its protein is CASSSGRPVQYF.

V gene TRBV5-1 combines with J gene TRBJ1-2; the match to TRBD1 covers 8 bases. The CDR3 has 17 residues. The V gene's germline CDR1 is SGHRS and CDR2 YFSETQ. After removal of 4 bases from V and 0 bases from J, the junction contained 11 bases not matched to a gene. The CDR3 sequence: CASSIPGQAAPNYGYTF. The CDR3 DNA is TGCGCCAGCAGCATACCGGGACAGGCGGCGCCTAACTATGGCTACACCTTC.

The chain couples TRBV20-1 to TRBJ1-1; D gene uncertain. Germline V gene lookup returns CDR1 DFQATT and CDR2 SNEGSKA (reference sequence). This CDR3 is built from 11 residues. In DNA, the CDR3 is TGCAGCGTTCCCGGCTGGACTGAAGCTTTCTTT. Protein sequence: CSVPGWTEAFF.

This clonotype was seen many times. This chain joins TRBV20-1 and TRBJ1-2; D is possibly TRBD1 (6 bases). The V and J ends lost 2 bases and 5 bases respectively, with 9 bases between them. The CDR3 is made up of 12 amino acids. In germline, CDR1 is DFQATT, CDR2 SNEGSKA (reference sequence). The CDR3 DNA reads as TGCAGTGCTAGACGGGACACATATGGCTACACCTTC. Translation: CSARRDTYGYTF.